The rows below give T cell receptor beta chains drawn from one sample of a study of coeliac disease. Sequenced by immunoSEQ multiplex PCR; TCRdb stores in-frame clones only, minus some. The sample records over a thousand clones, roughly two thirds being singletons. The specimen was intraepithelial lymphocytes from the gut. Receptors originate from a woman aged 45-65 years with celiac disease on a gluten-free diet. Both conserved end residues are part of each CDR3. The D gene is left open where the match is weak. Size values are once, few and many counts, or a class for expanded clones, and some rows have none.

CDR3aa	CDR3nt	d_gene	v_gene	j_gene	abundance
CASSLAGGEDTQYF	TGCGCCAGCAGCTTAGCGGGGGGGGAAGATACGCAGTATTTT	TRBD2	TRBV5-1	TRBJ2-3	.
CAISESWRANYGYTF	TGTGCCATCAGTGAGTCGTGGAGGGCTAACTATGGCTACACCTTC	.	TRBV10-3	TRBJ1-2	.
CASQISGGGTEAFF	TGTGCCAGCCAAATTTCGGGGGGCGGCACTGAAGCTTTCTTT	.	TRBV7-2	TRBJ1-1	.
CASSFLTGGQETQYF	TGCGCCAGCAGCTTCCTAACAGGGGGGCAAGAGACCCAGTACTTC	TRBD1	TRBV5-1	TRBJ2-5	few
CASSPDRDGGYTF	TGTGCCAGCAGCCCCGACAGGGATGGTGGCTACACCTTC	TRBD1	TRBV5-4	TRBJ1-2	.
CASSRTDSGDSPLHF	TGTGCCAGCAGCCGTACCGACTCCGGGGATTCACCCCTCCACTTT	.	TRBV7-9	TRBJ1-6	.
CAISEADRGIQPQHF	TGTGCCATCAGTGAGGCGGACAGGGGGATTCAGCCCCAGCATTTT	TRBD1	TRBV10-3	TRBJ1-5	.
CATSRDHQATTGELFF	TGTGCCACCAGCAGAGATCATCAGGCTACCACCGGGGAGCTGTTTTTT	.	TRBV15	TRBJ2-2	few
CASSPLRGGGGPGTQYF	TGTGCCAGCTCACCTCTGCGAGGAGGGGGGGGGCCTGGTACGCAGTATTTT	.	TRBV18	TRBJ2-3	.
CAWSHAGGAFF	TGTGCCTGGAGTCACGCCGGAGGGGCTTTCTTT	.	TRBV30	TRBJ1-1	once